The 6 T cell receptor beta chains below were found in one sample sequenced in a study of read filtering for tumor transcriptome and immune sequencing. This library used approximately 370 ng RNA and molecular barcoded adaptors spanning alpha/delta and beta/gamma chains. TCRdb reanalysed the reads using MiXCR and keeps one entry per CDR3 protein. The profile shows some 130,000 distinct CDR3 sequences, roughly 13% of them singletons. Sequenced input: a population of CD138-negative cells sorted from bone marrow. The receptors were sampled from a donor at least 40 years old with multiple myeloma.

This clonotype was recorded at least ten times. Here the CDR3 DNA reads TGCAGTGCTAACGACGCGGGAGGCCCCACCTACAATGAGCAGTTCTTC. This sequence encodes CSANDAGGPTYNEQFF. The chain recombines TRBV20-1 with TRBJ2-1; TRBD2 matches 8 bases. The CDR3 spans 16 residues. V shed 4 bases, J shed 2 bases, and the junction held 10 bases outside the gene matches. CDR1 DFQATT and CDR2 SNEGSKA come from the germline V gene (reference sequence).

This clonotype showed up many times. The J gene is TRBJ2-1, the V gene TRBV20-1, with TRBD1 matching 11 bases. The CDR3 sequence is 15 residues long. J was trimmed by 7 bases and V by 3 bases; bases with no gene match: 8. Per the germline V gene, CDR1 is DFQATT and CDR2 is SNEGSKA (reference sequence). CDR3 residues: CSARDRGRIWNEQFF. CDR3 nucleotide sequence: TGCAGTGCTAGGGACAGGGGGCGCATATGGAATGAGCAGTTCTTC.

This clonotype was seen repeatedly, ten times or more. This CDR3 is CATEQGNTGELFF. The CDR3, as DNA: TGTGCCACTGAACAGGGGAACACCGGGGAGCTGTTTTTT. The chain couples TRBV19 to TRBJ2-2; D perhaps matches TRBD1 (6 bases). The V end was cut by 10 bases, the J end by 1 base, with 10 bases between. The CDR3 contains 13 residues. Germline V lookup: CDR1 LNHDA, CDR2 SQIVND (reference sequence).

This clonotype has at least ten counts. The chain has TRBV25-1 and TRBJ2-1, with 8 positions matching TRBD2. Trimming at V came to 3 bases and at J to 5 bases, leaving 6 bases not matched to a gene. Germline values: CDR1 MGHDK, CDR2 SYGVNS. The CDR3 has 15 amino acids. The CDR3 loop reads CASSDWSGGHNEQFF. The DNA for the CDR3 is TGTGCCAGCAGTGATTGGAGCGGGGGCCACAATGAGCAGTTCTTC.

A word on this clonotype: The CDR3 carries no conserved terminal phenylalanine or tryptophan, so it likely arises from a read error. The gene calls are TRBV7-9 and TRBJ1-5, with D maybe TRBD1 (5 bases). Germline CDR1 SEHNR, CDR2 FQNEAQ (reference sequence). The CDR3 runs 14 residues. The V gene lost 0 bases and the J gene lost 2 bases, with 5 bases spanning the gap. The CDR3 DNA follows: TGTGCCAGCAGCTTAGCGGGGGGCAATCAGCCCCAGCATCTT. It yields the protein CASSLAGGNQPQHL.

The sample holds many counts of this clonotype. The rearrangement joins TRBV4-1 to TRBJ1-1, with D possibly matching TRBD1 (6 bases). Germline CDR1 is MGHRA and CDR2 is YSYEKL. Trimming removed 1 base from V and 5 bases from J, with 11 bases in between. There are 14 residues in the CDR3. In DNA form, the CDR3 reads TGCGCCAGCAGCCAAGTCAGGGGAGTGACTGAAGCTTTCTTT. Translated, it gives CASSQVRGVTEAFF.